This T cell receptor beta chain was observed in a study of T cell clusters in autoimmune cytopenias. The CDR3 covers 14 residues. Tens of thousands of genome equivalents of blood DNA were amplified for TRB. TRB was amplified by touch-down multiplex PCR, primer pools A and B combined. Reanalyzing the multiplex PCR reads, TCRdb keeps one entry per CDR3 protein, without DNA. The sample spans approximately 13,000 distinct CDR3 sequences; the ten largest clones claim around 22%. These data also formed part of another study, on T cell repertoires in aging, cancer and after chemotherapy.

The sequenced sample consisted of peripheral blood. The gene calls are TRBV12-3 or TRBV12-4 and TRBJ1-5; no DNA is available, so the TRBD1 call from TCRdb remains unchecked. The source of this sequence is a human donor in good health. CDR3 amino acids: CASTKGGPNQPQHF.